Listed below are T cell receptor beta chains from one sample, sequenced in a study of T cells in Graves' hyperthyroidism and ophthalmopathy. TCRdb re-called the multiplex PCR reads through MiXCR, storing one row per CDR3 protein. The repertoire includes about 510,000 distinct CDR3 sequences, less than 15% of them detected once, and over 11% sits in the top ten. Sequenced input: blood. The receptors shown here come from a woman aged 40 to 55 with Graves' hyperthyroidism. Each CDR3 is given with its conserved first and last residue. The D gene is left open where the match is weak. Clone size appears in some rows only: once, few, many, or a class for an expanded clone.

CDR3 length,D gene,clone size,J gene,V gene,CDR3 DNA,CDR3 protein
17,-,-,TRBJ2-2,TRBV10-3,TGTGCCATCAGTGAGGGAACCAGGGGATATAACACCGGGGAGCTGTTTTTT,CAISEGTRGYNTGELFF
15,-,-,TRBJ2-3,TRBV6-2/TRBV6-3,TGTGCCAGCAGTTACTCGAGTCAGGGGTCAGATACGCAGTATTTT,CASSYSSQGSDTQYF
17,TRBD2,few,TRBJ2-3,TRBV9,TGTGCCAGCAGCGTAGAAGGGACTAGCGGGAGAACAGATACGCAGTATTTT,CASSVEGTSGRTDTQYF
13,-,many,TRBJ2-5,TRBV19,TGTGCCAGTAGTATCTCTGGGGGAGAGACCCAGTACTTC,CASSISGGETQYF
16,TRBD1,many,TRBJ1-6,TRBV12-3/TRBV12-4,TGTGCCAGCAGTCCGGACAGGGTTCAGGATAATTCACCCCTCCACTTT,CASSPDRVQDNSPLHF
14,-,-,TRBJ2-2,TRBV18,TGTGCCAGCTCACCGGACAAGAACACCGGGGAGCTGTTTTTT,CASSPDKNTGELFF
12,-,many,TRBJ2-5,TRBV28,TGTGCCAGCAGGAGCGTAGAAGAGACCCAGTACTTC,CASRSVEETQYF
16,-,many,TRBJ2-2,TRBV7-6,TGTGCCAGCAGCTTAGTTGTAAGCGGGAACACCGGGGAGCTGTTTTTT,CASSLVVSGNTGELFF
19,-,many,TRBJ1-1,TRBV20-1,TGCAGTGCTAGAGACATAGTGATGAGGGCCGGGTTAATGAACACTGAAGCTTTCTTT,CSARDIVMRAGLMNTEAFF
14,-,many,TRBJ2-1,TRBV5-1,TGCGCCAGCAGCTTGGACGGGGGAGGAGGAGAGCAGTTCTTC,CASSLDGGGGEQFF
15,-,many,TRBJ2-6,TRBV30,TGTGCCTGGAGTGTACTTGGTGGCGGGGCCAACGTCCTGACTTTC,CAWSVLGGGANVLTF
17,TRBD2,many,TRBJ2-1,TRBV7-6,TGTGCCAGCAGCTTAGAGGGAGCGGGACTCTCCTACAATGAGCAGTTCTTC,CASSLEGAGLSYNEQFF
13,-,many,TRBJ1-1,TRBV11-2,TGTGCCAGCAGCCAGGGCTGGAACACTGAAGCTTTCTTT,CASSQGWNTEAFF
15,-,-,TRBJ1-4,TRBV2,TGTGCCAGCAGTGAAGACTATGCAACTAATGAAAAACTGTTTTTT,CASSEDYATNEKLFF
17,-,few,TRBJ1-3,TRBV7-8,TGTGCCAGCAGCTTAGGGGGGGTGGGGATGACCGGAAACACCATATATTTT,CASSLGGVGMTGNTIYF
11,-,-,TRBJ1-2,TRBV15,TGTGCCACCTCCCCAGGGGACGGCTACACCTTC,CATSPGDGYTF
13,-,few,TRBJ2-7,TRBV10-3,TGTGCCATCAGTGAAGGGGCGGACTACGAGCAGTACTTC,CAISEGADYEQYF
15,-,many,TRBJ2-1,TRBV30,TGTGCCTGGAGTGTAAACCTAGCCTCTCCCAATGAGCAGTTCTTC,CAWSVNLASPNEQFF
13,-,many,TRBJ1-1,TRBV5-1,TGCGCCAGCATCGGGGGACAGAACACTGAAGCTTTCTTT,CASIGGQNTEAFF
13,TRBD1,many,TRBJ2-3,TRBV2,TGTGCCAGAGGACAGGGGGCATCAGATACGCAGTATTTT,CARGQGASDTQYF
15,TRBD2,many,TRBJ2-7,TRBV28,TGTGCCAGCGGGACTAGCGGGAGTCAAGTGCACGAGCAGTACTTC,CASGTSGSQVHEQYF
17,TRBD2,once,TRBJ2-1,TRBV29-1,TGCAGCGTTTCCCATAGCGGGAGGGCTGGGGTATACAATGAGCGGTTCTTC,CSVSHSGRAGVYNERFF
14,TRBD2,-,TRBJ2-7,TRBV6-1,TGTGCCAGCAGTAATAGCGGGAGTCCCTACGAGCAGTACTTC,CASSNSGSPYEQYF
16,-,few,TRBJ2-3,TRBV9,TGTGCCAGCAGCCGTAGATGGGGGCTAAGCACAGATACGCAGTATTTT,CASSRRWGLSTDTQYF
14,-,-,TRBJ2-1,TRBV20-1,TGCAGTGCTAGGATCGGGGGCCGTGGGGATGAGCAGTTCTTC,CSARIGGRGDEQFF
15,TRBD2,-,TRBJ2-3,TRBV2,TGTGCCAGCAGTAGGCTAGCGGGAGTGGAAGATACGCAGTATTTT,CASSRLAGVEDTQYF
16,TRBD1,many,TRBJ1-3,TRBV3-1,TGTGCCAGCAGCCTAACAGGGGATTTCTCTGGAAACACCATATATTTT,CASSLTGDFSGNTIYF
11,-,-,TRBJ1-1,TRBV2,TGTGCCAGCCGACAGAGCACTGAAGCTTTCTTT,CASRQSTEAFF
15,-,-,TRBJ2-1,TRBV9,TGTGCCAGCAGCGTAGCAGAGCGGACCCCTGATCTGCAGTTCTTC,CASSVAERTPDLQFF
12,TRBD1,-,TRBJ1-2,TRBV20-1,TGCAGTGCTATGGGACAGGGCTATGGCTACACCTTC,CSAMGQGYGYTF
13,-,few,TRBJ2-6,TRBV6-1,TGTGCCAGCATGAAGGCTGGGGCCAACGTCCTGACTTTC,CASMKAGANVLTF
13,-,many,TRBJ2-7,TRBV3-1,TGTGCCAGCAGCAGAGGACTGGTTAACGAGCAGTACTTC,CASSRGLVNEQYF
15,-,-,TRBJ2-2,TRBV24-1,TGTGTCATCCAGGACAGGGAGGGTGTTACCGGGGAGCTGTTTTTT,CVIQDREGVTGELFF
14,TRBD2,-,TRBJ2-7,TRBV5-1,TGCGCCAGCAGCGGACTAGCGGGGGTTACGGAGCAGTACTTC,CASSGLAGVTEQYF
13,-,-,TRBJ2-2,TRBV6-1,TGTGCCAGCAGCCTTGTGAAGGCCGGGGAGCTGTTTTTT,CASSLVKAGELFF
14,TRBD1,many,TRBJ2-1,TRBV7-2,TGTGCCAGCAGGAGGGGGCGCTCCTACAATGAGCAGTTCTTC,CASRRGRSYNEQFF
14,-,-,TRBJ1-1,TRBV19,TGTGCCAGTGGGCCGCAGGGGTCGAACACTGAAGCTTTCTTT,CASGPQGSNTEAFF
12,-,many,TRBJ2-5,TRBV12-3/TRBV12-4,TGTGCCAGCTCCCAGGGGATGGAGACCCAGTACTTC,CASSQGMETQYF
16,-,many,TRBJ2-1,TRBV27,TGTGCCAGCAGTTTACTTCCGGGAGCTGATCAAAATGAGCAGTTCTTC,CASSLLPGADQNEQFF
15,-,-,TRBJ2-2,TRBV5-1,TGCGCCAGCAGCTTGGGAGGGTCCAGCACCGGGGAGCTGTTTTTT,CASSLGGSSTGELFF
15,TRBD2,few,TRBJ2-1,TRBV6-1,TGTGCCAGCACCGGGACTAGCGGGAGTGGCAATGAGCAGTTCTTC,CASTGTSGSGNEQFF
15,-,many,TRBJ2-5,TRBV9,TGTGCCAGCAGCGTAGGGGAGGGGGACCAAGAGACCCAGTACTTC,CASSVGEGDQETQYF
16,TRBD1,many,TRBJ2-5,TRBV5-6,TGTGCCAGCAGCTCGACCGGGACAGGGGTTCGAGAGACCCAGTACTTC,CASSSTGTGVRETQYF
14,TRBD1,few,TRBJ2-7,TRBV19,TGTGCCAGTAGTATCGGGACAGGGGTCTACGAGCAGTACTTC,CASSIGTGVYEQYF
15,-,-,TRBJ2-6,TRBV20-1,TGCAGTGCCCCGACAGGAAACTCTGGGGCCAACGTCCTGACTTTC,CSAPTGNSGANVLTF
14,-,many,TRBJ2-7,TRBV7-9,TGTGCCAGCAGCCACAACAGGGCCCCCTACGAGCAGTACTTC,CASSHNRAPYEQYF
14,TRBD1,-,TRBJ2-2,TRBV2,TGTGCCAGCAGTCAGGACAGGGGAGCCGGGGAGCTGCTTTTT,CASSQDRGAGELLF
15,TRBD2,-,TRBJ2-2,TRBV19,TGTGCCAGCTTTAGCGGGGAGTATTACACCGGGGAGCTGTTTTTT,CASFSGEYYTGELFF
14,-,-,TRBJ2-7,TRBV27,TGTGCCAGCAGTTTAACCGGGAGTCCCTACGAGCAGTACTTC,CASSLTGSPYEQYF
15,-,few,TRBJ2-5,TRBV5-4,TGTGCCAGCAGCTTGAAAAACAGGGATGAAGAGACCCAGTACTTC,CASSLKNRDEETQYF
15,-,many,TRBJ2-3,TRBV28,TGTGCCAGCAGTTCCGTCAGTGGTTTCACAGATACGCAGTATTTT,CASSSVSGFTDTQYF
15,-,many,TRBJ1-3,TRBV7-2,TGTGCCAGCAGATTAACCCGGGACGTTGGAAACACCATATATTTT,CASRLTRDVGNTIYF
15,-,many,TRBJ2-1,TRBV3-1,TGTGCCAGCAGCCAAGGGACGAACTATTACAATGAGCAGTTCTTC,CASSQGTNYYNEQFF
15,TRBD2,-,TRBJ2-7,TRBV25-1,TGTGCCAGCATGTCGGGGGGGCCTGTTCCCTACGAGCAGTACTTC,CASMSGGPVPYEQYF
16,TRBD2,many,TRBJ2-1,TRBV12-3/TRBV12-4,TGTGCCAGCAGTTCTTGGACTAGCGGGAACTACAATGAGCAGTTCTTC,CASSSWTSGNYNEQFF
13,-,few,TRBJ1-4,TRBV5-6,TGTGCCAGCAGCACACGGGTCAGCGAAAAACTGTTTTTT,CASSTRVSEKLFF
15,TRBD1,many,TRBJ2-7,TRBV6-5,TGTGCCAGCAGTTACTCACCGGACAGGACCTACGAGCAGTACTTC,CASSYSPDRTYEQYF
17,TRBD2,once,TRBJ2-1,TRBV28,TGTGCCAGCAGTCCCAGGACTAGCGGGACGTTTCACAATGAGCAGTTCTTC,CASSPRTSGTFHNEQFF
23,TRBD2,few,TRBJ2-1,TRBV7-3,TGTGCCAGCAGCTTATTGTTCGGTTTTTTGTCTAGCGGGAGGGCCATGCCAGGTAGTGAGCAGTTCTTC,CASSLLFGFLSSGRAMPGSEQFF